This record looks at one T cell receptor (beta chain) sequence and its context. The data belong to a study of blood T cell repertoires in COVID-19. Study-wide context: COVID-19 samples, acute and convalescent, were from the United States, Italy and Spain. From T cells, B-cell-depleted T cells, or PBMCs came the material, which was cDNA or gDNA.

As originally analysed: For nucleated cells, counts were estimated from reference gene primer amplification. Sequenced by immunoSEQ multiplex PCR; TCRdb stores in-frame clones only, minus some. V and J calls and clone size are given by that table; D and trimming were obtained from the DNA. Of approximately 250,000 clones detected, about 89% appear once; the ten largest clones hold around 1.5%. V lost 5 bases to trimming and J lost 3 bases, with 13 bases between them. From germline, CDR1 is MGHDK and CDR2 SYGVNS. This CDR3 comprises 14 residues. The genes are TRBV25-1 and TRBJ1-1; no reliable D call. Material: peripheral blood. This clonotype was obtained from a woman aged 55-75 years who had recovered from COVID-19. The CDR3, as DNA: TGTGCCAGCAGTCCAGAAGACCAGGACACTGAAGCTTTCTTT. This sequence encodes CASSPEDQDTEAFF. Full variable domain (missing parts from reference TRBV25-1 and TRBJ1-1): EADIYQTPRYLVIGTGKKITLECSQTMGHDKMYWYQQDPGMELHLIHYSYGVNSTEKGDLSSESTVSRIRTEHFPLTLESARPSHTSQYLCASSPEDQDTEAFFGQGTRLTVV.